A selection of T cell receptor beta chains follows, all from one sample in a study of blood T cell repertoires in COVID-19. Only in-frame clones appear in the TCRdb table, and some are missing; sequencing was by immunoSEQ multiplex PCR. The repertoire holds some 230,000 clones, with about 81% as singletons. The specimen sequenced was peripheral blood. These receptors all stem from a woman aged 80 or over with COVID-19, enrolled during active disease. CDR3s include the opening cysteine and the closing phenylalanine or tryptophan. Part of the rows lack a size; the others show once, few, many or a class for expanded clones.

V	size	J	CDR3
TRBV5-5	-	TRBJ1-2	CASSLVQDGGYTF
TRBV9	-	TRBJ2-3	CASSGGWLAGNTDTQYF
TRBV5-1	-	TRBJ1-1	CASSANLPGRTEAFF
TRBV9	-	TRBJ2-1	CASSVALRDSKYNEQFF
TRBV2	few	TRBJ1-1	CASSVVGNTEAFF
TRBV5-6	few	TRBJ1-5	CASSGRGQPQHF
TRBV7-8	few	TRBJ1-1	CASSLDRVNTEAFF
TRBV12-5	-	TRBJ1-4	CASGPGGQGEKLFF
TRBV11-2	-	TRBJ2-2	CASSSGQGGTGELFF
TRBV19	-	TRBJ2-6	CASSITGSSGANVLTF
TRBV30	once	TRBJ1-6	CAWSPRGKNSPLHF
TRBV15	-	TRBJ2-5	CATSRARRGAGLAGGAETQYF
TRBV14	-	TRBJ1-1	CASSQQGWNTEAFF
TRBV2	-	TRBJ2-3	CASSGGGDTQYF